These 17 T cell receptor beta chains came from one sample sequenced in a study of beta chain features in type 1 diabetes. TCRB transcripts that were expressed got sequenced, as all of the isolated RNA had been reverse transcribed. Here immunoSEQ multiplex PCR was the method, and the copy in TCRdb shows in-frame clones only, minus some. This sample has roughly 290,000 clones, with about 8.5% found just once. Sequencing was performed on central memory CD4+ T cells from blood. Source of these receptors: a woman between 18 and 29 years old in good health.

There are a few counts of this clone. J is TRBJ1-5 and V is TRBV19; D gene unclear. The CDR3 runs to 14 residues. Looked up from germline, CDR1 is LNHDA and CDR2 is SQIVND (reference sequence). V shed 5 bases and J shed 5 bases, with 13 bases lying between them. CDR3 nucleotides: TGTGCCAGTAGTGGACGGGGTGGGTATCAGCCCCAGCATTTT. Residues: CASSGRGGYQPQHF.

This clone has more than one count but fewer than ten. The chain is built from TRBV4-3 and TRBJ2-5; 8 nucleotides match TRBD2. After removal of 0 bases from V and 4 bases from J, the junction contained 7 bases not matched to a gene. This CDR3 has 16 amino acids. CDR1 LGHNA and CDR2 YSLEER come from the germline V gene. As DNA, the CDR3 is TGCGCCAGCAGCCAAGAACCGGGACTAGTTGGAGAGACCCAGTACTTC. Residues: CASSQEPGLVGETQYF.

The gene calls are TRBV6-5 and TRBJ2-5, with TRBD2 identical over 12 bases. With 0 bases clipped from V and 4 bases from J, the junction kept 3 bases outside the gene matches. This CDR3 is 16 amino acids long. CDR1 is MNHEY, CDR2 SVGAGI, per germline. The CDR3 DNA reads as TGTGCCAGCAGTTACTCTACGGGACTAGCGGGAGAGACCCAGTACTTC. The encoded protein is CASSYSTGLAGETQYF.

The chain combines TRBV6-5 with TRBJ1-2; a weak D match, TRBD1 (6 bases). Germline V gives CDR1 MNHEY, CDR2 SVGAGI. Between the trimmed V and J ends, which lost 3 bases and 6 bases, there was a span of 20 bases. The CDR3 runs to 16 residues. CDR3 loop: CASSYSTRQVGHGYTF. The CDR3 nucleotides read TGTGCCAGCAGTTATTCGACCCGACAGGTCGGTCATGGCTACACCTTC.

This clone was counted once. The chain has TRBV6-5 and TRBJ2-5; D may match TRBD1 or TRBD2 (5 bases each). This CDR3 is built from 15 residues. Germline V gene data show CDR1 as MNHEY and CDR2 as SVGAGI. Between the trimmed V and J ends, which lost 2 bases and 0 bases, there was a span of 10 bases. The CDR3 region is CASSYRGPYQETQYF. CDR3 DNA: TGTGCCAGCAGTTACAGGGGACCATACCAAGAGACCCAGTACTTC.

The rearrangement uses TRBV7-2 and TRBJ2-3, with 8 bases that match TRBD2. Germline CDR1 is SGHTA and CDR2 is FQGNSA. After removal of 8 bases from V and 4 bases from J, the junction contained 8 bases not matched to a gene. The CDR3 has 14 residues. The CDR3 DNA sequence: TGTGCCAGCGGCGGGGGGCCTCAAGCAGATACGCAGTATTTT. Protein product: CASGGGPQADTQYF.

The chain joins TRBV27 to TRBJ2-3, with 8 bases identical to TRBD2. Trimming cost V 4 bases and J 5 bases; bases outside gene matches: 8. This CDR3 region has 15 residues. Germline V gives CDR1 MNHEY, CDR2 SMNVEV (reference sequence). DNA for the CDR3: TGTGCCAGCAGTTCCCCGGGACTAGTACAAGATACGCAGTATTTT. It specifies CASSSPGLVQDTQYF.

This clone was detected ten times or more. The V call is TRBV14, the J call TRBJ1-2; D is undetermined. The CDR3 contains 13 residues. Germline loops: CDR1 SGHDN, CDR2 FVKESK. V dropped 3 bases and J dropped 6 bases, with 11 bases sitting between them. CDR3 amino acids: CASSHSRANGYTF. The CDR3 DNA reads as TGTGCCAGCAGCCATTCAAGGGCGAATGGCTACACCTTC. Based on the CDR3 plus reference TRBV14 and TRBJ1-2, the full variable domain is EAGVTQFPSHSVIEKGQTVTLRCDPISGHDNLYWYRRVMGKEIKFLLHFVKESKQDESGMPNNRFLAERTGGTYSTLKVQPAELEDSGVYFCASSHSRANGYTFGSGTRLTVV.

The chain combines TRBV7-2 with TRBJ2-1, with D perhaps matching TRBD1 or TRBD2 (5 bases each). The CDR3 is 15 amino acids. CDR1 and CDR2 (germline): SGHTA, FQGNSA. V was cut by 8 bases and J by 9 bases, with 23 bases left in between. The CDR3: CASATIKGTVSEQFF. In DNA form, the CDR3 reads TGTGCCAGCGCTACGATAAAGGGGACGGTGAGTGAGCAGTTCTTC.

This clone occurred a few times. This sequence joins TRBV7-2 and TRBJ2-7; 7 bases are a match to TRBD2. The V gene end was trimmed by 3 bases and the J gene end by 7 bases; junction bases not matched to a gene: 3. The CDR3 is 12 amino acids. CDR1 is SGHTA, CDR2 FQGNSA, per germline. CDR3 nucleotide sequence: TGTGCCAGCAGCTTCTTTAGCGGGGAGCAGTACTTC. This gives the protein CASSFFSGEQYF.

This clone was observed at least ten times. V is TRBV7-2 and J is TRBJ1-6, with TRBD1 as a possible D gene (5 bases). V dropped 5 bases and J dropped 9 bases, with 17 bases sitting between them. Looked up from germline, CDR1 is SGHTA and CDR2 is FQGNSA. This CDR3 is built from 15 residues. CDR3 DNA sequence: TGTGCCAGCAGCCCCCAGGGAAATTCGGTTTCACCCCTCCACTTT. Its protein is CASSPQGNSVSPLHF.

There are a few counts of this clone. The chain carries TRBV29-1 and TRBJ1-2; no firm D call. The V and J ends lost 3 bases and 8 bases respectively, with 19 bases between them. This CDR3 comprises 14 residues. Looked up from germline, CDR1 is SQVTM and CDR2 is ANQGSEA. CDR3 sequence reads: CSVDSTTRLWGYTF. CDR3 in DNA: TGCAGCGTTGATTCCACGACGAGGTTATGGGGCTACACCTTC.

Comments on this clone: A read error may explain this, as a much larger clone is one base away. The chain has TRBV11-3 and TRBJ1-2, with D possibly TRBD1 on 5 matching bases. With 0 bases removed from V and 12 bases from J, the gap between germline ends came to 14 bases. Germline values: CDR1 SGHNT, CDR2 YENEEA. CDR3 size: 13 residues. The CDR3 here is CASSLDGSRGHTF. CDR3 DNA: TGTGCCAGCAGCTTAGACGGCTCGCGGGGCCACACCTTC.

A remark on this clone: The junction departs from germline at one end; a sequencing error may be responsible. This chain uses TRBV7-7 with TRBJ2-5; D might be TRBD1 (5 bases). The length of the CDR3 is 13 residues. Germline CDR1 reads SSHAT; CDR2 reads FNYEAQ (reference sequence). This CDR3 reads CASSQGDLETQYF. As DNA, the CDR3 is TGTGCTAGCAGCCAAGGGGATTTGGAGACCCAGTACTTC.

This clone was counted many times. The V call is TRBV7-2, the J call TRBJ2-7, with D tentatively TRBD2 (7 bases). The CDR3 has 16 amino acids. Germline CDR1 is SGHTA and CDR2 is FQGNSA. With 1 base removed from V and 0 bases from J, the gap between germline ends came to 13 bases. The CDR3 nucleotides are TGTGCCAGCAGCTTAGGGAGCGGGACAAGCTCCTACGAGCAGTACTTC. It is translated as CASSLGSGTSSYEQYF.

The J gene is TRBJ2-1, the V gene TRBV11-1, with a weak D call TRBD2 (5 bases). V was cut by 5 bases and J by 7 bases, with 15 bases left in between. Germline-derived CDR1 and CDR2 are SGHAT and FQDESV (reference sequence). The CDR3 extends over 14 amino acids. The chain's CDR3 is CASSTQSPGNEQFF. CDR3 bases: TGTGCCAGCAGCACACAATCCCCGGGGAATGAGCAGTTCTTC.

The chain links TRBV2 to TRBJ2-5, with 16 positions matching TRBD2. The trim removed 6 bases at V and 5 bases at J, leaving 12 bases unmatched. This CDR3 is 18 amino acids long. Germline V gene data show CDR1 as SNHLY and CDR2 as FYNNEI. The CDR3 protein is CASRGLAGGPQSWETQYF. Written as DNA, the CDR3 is TGTGCCAGCAGGGGACTAGCGGGAGGGCCTCAGTCGTGGGAGACCCAGTACTTC.